The text below deals with one TCR beta chain. Antigen unknown. The CDR3 length is 16 residues. V lost 0 bases, J lost 4 bases, and 5 bases stayed unmatched. Germline V gene sequence: CDR1 LNHNV, CDR2 YYDKDF (reference sequence). PCR used 60 Vbeta primers and 13 Jbeta primers. Clones were sequenced by immunoSEQ multiplex PCR, and TCRdb holds only the in-frame ones, with some missing. The sample records over 150,000 clones, over 70% being singletons. The sample is drawn from a study of cytomegalovirus exposure and HLA in healthy donors. Whole-study results and caveats: Excluded: some indistinguishable V segments such as TRBV6-2 and TRBV6-3. Several of the most significant clusters were apparently associated with common viral pathogens in a later analysis. In a later analysis, a missense DCLRE1C variant was linked to TCR beta V- and J-gene trimming.

The J gene is TRBJ2-3, the V gene TRBV15; 9 positions match TRBD2. The specimen was PBMCs. The sequence derives from a woman in her sixties in good health and CMV-seropositive. The CDR3 reads CATSRDRSGGPDTQYF. CDR3 coding DNA: TGTGCCACCAGCAGAGATAGAAGCGGGGGGCCAGATACGCAGTATTTT.